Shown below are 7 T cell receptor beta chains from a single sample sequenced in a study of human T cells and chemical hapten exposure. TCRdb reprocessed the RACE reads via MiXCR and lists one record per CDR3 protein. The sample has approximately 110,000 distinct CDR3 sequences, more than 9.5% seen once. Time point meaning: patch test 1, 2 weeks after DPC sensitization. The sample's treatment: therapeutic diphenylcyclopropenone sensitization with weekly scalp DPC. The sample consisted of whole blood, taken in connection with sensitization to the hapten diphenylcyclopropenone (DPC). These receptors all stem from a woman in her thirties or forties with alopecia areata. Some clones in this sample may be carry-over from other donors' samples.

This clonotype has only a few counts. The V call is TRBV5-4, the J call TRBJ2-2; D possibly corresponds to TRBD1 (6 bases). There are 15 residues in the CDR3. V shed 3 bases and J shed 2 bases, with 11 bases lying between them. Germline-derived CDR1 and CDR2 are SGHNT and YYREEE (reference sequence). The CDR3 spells CASSSGTYNTGELFF. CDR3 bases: TGTGCCAGCAGCTCGGGGACATACAACACCGGGGAGCTGTTTTTT.

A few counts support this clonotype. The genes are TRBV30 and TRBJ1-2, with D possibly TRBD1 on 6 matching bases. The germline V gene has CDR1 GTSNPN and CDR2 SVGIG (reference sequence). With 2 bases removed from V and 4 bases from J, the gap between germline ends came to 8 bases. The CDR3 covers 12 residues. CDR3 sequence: CAWSTGSYGYTF. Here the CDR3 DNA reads TGTGCCTGGAGTACAGGGTCCTATGGCTACACCTTC.

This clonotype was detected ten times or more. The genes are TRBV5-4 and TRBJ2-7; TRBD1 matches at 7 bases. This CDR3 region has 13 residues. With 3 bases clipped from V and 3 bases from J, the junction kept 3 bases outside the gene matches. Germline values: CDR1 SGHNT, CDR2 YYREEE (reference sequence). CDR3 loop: CASSSGQSYEQYF. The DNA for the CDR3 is TGTGCCAGCAGCTCGGGACAGAGCTACGAGCAGTACTTC.

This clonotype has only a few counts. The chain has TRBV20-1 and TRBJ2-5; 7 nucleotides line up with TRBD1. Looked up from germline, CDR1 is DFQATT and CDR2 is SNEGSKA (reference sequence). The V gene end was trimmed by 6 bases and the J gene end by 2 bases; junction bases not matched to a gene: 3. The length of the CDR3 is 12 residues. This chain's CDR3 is CSAGQEQETQYF. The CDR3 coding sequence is TGCAGTGCCGGACAGGAGCAAGAGACCCAGTACTTC.

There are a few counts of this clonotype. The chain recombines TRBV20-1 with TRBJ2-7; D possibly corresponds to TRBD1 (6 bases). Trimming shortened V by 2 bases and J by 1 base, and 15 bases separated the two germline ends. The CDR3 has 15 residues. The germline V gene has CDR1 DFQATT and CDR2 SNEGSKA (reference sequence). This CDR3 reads CSARKPRGTSYEQYF. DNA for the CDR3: TGCAGTGCTAGAAAGCCACGAGGGACATCCTACGAGCAGTACTTC.

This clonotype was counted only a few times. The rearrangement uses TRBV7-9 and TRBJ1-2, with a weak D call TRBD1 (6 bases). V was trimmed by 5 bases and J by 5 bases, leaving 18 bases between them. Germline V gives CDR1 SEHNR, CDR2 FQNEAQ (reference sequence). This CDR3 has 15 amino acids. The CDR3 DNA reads TGTGCCAGCAGCCGCAACCGGGGGCTTCAGTATGGCTACACCTTC. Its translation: CASSRNRGLQYGYTF.

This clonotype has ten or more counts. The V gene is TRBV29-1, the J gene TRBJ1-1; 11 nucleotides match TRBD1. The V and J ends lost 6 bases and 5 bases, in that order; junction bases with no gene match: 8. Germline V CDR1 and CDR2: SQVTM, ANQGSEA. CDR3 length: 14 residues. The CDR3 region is CSVPRTGGFTEAFF. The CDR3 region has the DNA TGCAGCGTACCACGGACAGGGGGCTTTACTGAAGCTTTCTTT.